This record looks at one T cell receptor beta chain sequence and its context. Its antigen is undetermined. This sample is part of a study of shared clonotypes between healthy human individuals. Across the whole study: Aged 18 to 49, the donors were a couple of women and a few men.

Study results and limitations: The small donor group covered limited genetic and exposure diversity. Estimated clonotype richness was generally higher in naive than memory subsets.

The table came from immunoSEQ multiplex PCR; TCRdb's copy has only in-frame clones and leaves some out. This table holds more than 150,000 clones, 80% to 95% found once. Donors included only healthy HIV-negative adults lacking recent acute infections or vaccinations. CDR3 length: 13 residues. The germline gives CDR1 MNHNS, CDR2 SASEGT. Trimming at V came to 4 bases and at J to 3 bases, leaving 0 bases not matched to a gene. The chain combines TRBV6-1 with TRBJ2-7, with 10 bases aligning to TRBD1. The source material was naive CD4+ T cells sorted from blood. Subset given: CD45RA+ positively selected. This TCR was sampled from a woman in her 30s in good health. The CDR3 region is CASSGDRGYEQYF. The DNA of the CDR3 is TGTGCCAGCAGTGGGGACAGGGGCTACGAGCAGTACTTC.